Following are 26 T cell receptor beta chains from one sample sequenced in a study of blood T cell repertoires in COVID-19. This table comes from immunoSEQ multiplex PCR, and its TCRdb copy is limited to in-frame clones, with some not included. The data hold 30,000 to 40,000 clones, with roughly 93% observed a single time. Sequenced input: peripheral blood. The origin of the receptors is a male donor with active COVID-19.

The chain carries TRBV9 and TRBJ1-1; D not certain. CDR1 SGDLS and CDR2 YYNGEE come from the germline V gene. This CDR3 region has 15 residues. Trimming cost V 0 bases and J 6 bases, with 15 bases left between them. The CDR3 DNA follows: TGTGCCAGCAGCGTAGCTCCCTCGTGGCGGGCTGAAGCTTTCTTT. Translated, it gives CASSVAPSWRAEAFF. The variable domain in full, completed from reference TRBV9 and TRBJ1-1, reads DSGVTQTPKHLITATGQRVTLRCSPRSGDLSVYWYQQSLDQGLQFLIQYYNGEERAKGNILERFSAQQFPDLHSELNLSSLELGDSALYFCASSVAPSWRAEAFFGQGTRLTVV.

The chain couples TRBV7-9 to TRBJ2-5; 7 nucleotides align to TRBD1. The ends lost 4 bases at V and 2 bases at J; junction bases unmatched: 10. The CDR3 runs to 16 residues. CDR1 SEHNR and CDR2 FQNEAQ come from the germline V gene (reference sequence). The CDR3 loop reads CASSSNYKQGQETQYF. Here the CDR3 DNA reads TGTGCCAGCAGCTCCAACTATAAACAGGGGCAAGAGACCCAGTACTTC.

The V and J genes are TRBV19 and TRBJ1-6; TRBD1 agrees at 8 bases. V dropped 6 bases and J dropped 7; count of bases not matched to a gene: 8. The CDR3 contains 15 residues. Germline-derived CDR1 and CDR2 are LNHDA and SQIVND (reference sequence). CDR3 DNA: TGTGCCAGTAGCGAAGACAGGGGCCAGAATTCACCCCTCCACTTT. Its translation: CASSEDRGQNSPLHF.

The chain joins TRBV19 to TRBJ1-6; D might be TRBD1 (5 bases). This CDR3 has 14 amino acids. Germline values: CDR1 LNHDA, CDR2 SQIVND (reference sequence). The germline V and J ends were trimmed by 6 bases and 4 bases, with 10 bases remaining between them. The CDR3 DNA sequence: TGTGCCAGTAGGACAGAGATTTATAATTCACCCCTCCACTTT. Amino acid sequence: CASRTEIYNSPLHF.

In DNA, the CDR3 is TGTGCCAGTAGTATTCTTGGACACCTCTCTGGGGCCAACGTCCTGACTTTC. This encodes CASSILGHLSGANVLTF. The V call is TRBV19, the J call TRBJ2-6; a weak D match, TRBD1 (5 bases). Trimming pared 3 bases from V and 0 bases from J, leaving 12 bases between. CDR3 length: 17 amino acids. Germline assignment: CDR1 LNHDA and CDR2 SQIVND (reference sequence). Full variable domain (outside the CDR3, taken from reference TRBV19 and TRBJ2-6): DGGITQSPKYLFRKEGQNVTLSCEQNLNHDAMYWYRQDPGQGLRLIYYSQIVNDFQKGDIAEGYSVSREKKESFPLTVTSAQKNPTAFYLCASSILGHLSGANVLTFGAGSRLTVL.

The chain joins TRBV19 to TRBJ1-1; D might be TRBD1 (5 bases). V lost 10 bases and J lost 3, with 24 bases in between. This CDR3 has 16 residues. The V gene's germline CDR1 is LNHDA and CDR2 SQIVND (reference sequence). The CDR3 loop reads CATTKRGEVGYTEAFF. CDR3 nucleotide sequence: TGTGCCACCACAAAAAGAGGGGAGGTTGGGTACACTGAAGCTTTCTTT.

This sequence joins TRBV5-1 and TRBJ1-4, with unresolved D. The CDR3 is made up of 15 amino acids. Germline V gene lookup returns CDR1 SGHRS and CDR2 YFSETQ. The germline V and J ends were trimmed by 7 bases and 7 bases, with 20 bases remaining between them. The CDR3 region has the DNA TGCGCCAGCTCGCCCCGCGCGGGTAGCTCTGAAAAACTGTTTTTT. Its translation is CASSPRAGSSEKLFF.

The chain recombines TRBV4-3 with TRBJ1-4, with D unclear. V was shortened by 0 bases and J by 4 bases, with 12 bases between the two germline ends. Per germline, CDR1 LGHNA and CDR2 YSLEER. The CDR3 runs to 16 residues. CDR3 coding DNA: TGCGCCAGCAGCCAAGAGCGGGGAGAGTTTAATGAAAAACTGTTTTTT. The encoded protein is CASSQERGEFNEKLFF.

The chain links TRBV5-5 to TRBJ1-5; 7 bases fit TRBD1. V was clipped by 0 bases and J by 2 bases; unmatched bases: 2. CDR1 SGHKS and CDR2 YYEKEE come from the germline V gene (reference sequence). This CDR3 comprises 15 residues. This CDR3 reads CASSLAGTGNQPQHF. DNA of the CDR3: TGTGCCAGCAGCTTGGCCGGGACAGGCAATCAGCCCCAGCATTTT.

The chain is built from TRBV7-2 and TRBJ1-1; D is perhaps TRBD1 (5 bases). This CDR3 comprises 16 residues. Germline V gene lookup returns CDR1 SGHTA and CDR2 FQGNSA. The V and J ends lost 2 bases and 4 bases respectively, with 17 bases between them. CDR3 loop: CASSLNGPGTSTEAFF. The CDR3 DNA reads as TGTGCCAGCAGCTTAAACGGACCAGGGACTAGCACTGAAGCTTTCTTT.

The chain recombines TRBV2 with TRBJ2-3; 12 nucleotides align to TRBD2. This CDR3 contains 14 residues. Germline V gene data show CDR1 as SNHLY and CDR2 as FYNNEI. V was clipped by 10 bases and J by 2 bases; unmatched bases: 4. CDR3 loop: CATRLAGDTDTQYF. The CDR3 coding sequence is TGTGCCACGAGACTAGCGGGGGACACAGATACGCAGTATTTT. Looking up the rest from reference TRBV2 and TRBJ2-3 gives the full variable domain: EPEVTQTPSHQVTQMGQEVILRCVPISNHLYFYWYRQILGQKVEFLVSFYNNEISEKSEIFDDQFSVERPDGSNFTLKIRSTKLEDSAMYFCATRLAGDTDTQYFGPGTRLTVL.

The chain is built from TRBV13 and TRBJ1-1; D unclear. The CDR3 extends over 18 amino acids. The V end was cut by 3 bases, the J end by 0 bases, with 20 bases between. CDR1 and CDR2 from the germline V gene are PRHDT and FYEKMQ (reference sequence). The CDR3 nucleotides are TGTGCCAGCAGCTTGATGGCAGCTCGGAGTACCATGAACACTGAAGCTTTCTTT. It yields the protein CASSLMAARSTMNTEAFF.

The V and J genes are TRBV30 and TRBJ2-7; TRBD1 aligns across 9 bases. The J segment lost 0 bases and the V segment lost 4 bases, leaving 7 bases of the junction unmatched. This CDR3 has 15 amino acids. CDR1 GTSNPN and CDR2 SVGIG come from the germline V gene (reference sequence). CDR3 in DNA: TGTGCCTGGAACCCCGGGACAGGGCGCTCCTACGAGCAGTACTTC. It codes for CAWNPGTGRSYEQYF.

This sequence joins TRBV6-5 and TRBJ1-1; TRBD1 aligns across 7 bases. Losses at the gene ends were 6 bases for V and 8 bases for J; bases not matched to a gene: 9. Germline-derived CDR1 and CDR2 are MNHEY and SVGAGI. The CDR3 extends over 13 amino acids. The CDR3 sequence: CASSRKGDREAFF. CDR3 coding DNA: TGTGCCAGCAGCCGAAAGGGGGACAGAGAAGCTTTCTTT.

CDR3 DNA sequence: TGTGCCAGCTCACCAGTCATTGGGGAGCTGTTTTTT. Its protein product is CASSPVIGELFF. J is TRBJ2-2 and V is TRBV18; D unclear. The V end was cut by 2 bases, the J end by 8 bases, with 6 bases between. CDR1 is KGHSH, CDR2 LQKENI, per germline. The CDR3 consists of 12 residues.

This chain uses TRBV19 with TRBJ1-5; D ambiguous. V was pared by 8 bases and J by 0 bases, with 8 bases between. From germline, CDR1 is LNHDA and CDR2 SQIVND (reference sequence). This CDR3 spans 13 amino acids. The CDR3 sequence is CASSRGSNQPQHF. In DNA form, the CDR3 reads TGTGCCAGTTCCCGGGGTAGCAATCAGCCCCAGCATTTT. Supplemented by reference TRBV19 and TRBJ1-5, the full variable domain reads DGGITQSPKYLFRKEGQNVTLSCEQNLNHDAMYWYRQDPGQGLRLIYYSQIVNDFQKGDIAEGYSVSREKKESFPLTVTSAQKNPTAFYLCASSRGSNQPQHFGDGTRLSIL.

The genes are TRBV27 and TRBJ1-1; 8 bases are a match to TRBD1. CDR1 and CDR2 (germline): MNHEY, SMNVEV (reference sequence). V dropped 3 bases and J dropped 1; count of bases not matched to a gene: 4. The CDR3 contains 15 residues. CDR3 residues: CASSFRTGKNTEAFF. The CDR3 DNA is TGTGCCAGCAGTTTCCGGACAGGGAAGAACACTGAAGCTTTCTTT.

V and J are TRBV3-1 (or the pseudogene TRBV3-2) and TRBJ1-1, with TRBD1 matching 9 bases. J was trimmed by 4 bases and V by 6 bases; bases with no gene match: 3. CDR1 and CDR2 from the germline V gene are LGHDT and YNNKEL (reference sequence). The CDR3 runs to 13 residues. CDR3 nucleotides: TGTGCCAGCAGGACAGGGGGTCTCACTGAAGCTTTCTTT. As protein: CASRTGGLTEAFF.

The genes are TRBV27 and TRBJ2-7, with TRBD1 identical over 9 bases. The CDR3 length is 14 residues. The V gene's germline CDR1 is MNHEY and CDR2 SMNVEV (reference sequence). J gave up 4 bases and V 4 bases, and 5 bases lay outside the gene matches. The CDR3 sequence is CASSSGTGWYEQYF. The CDR3 DNA reads as TGTGCCAGCAGTTCCGGGACAGGGTGGTACGAGCAGTACTTC.

The chain employs TRBV7-2 and TRBJ1-1; possibly TRBD1 for D (5 bases). V was trimmed by 1 base and J by 0 bases, leaving 12 bases between them. Germline V CDR1 and CDR2: SGHTA, FQGNSA. The CDR3 loop spans 16 amino acids. CDR3 DNA: TGTGCCAGCAGCTTAGTGGGTGGGGCTTTGAACACTGAAGCTTTCTTT. It specifies CASSLVGGALNTEAFF.

V and J are TRBV9 and TRBJ2-7; D not certain. V lost 1 base and J lost 0, with 8 bases in between. CDR1 is SGDLS and CDR2 is YYNGEE in the germline V gene. This CDR3 is 14 amino acids long. The DNA for the CDR3 is TGTGCCAGCAGCGTAACGCCCGGCTCCTACGAGCAGTACTTC. Amino acids: CASSVTPGSYEQYF.

The rearrangement joins TRBV19 to TRBJ1-1, with D unresolved. Germline CDR1 and CDR2: LNHDA and SQIVND (reference sequence). The V end lost 5 bases, the J end lost 4 bases, and 17 bases lay between the germline ends. The CDR3 totals 15 residues. CDR3 region: CASSLPGEGRTEAFF. As DNA, the CDR3 is TGTGCCAGTAGTCTCCCCGGGGAAGGTCGCACTGAAGCTTTCTTT.

The chain joins TRBV5-6 to TRBJ1-2; 10 bases map to TRBD1. The J segment lost 2 bases and the V segment lost 1 base, leaving 14 bases of the junction unmatched. This CDR3 comprises 19 residues. Germline loops: CDR1 SGHDT, CDR2 YYEEEE. The CDR3 bases are TGTGCCAGCAGCTTGACGTATCCGGGTGGGACAGGGGTAAACTATGGCTACACCTTC. It encodes CASSLTYPGGTGVNYGYTF.

V and J are TRBV19 and TRBJ1-1, with D maybe TRBD1 (5 bases). From germline, CDR1 is LNHDA and CDR2 SQIVND (reference sequence). This CDR3 spans 14 amino acids. The V gene lost 3 bases and the J gene lost 1 base, with 9 bases spanning the gap. DNA for the CDR3: TGTGCCAGTAGTATTCTAGGGGCGAACACTGAAGCTTTCTTT. Amino acids: CASSILGANTEAFF.

To note about this clone: Other DNA sequences in the sample encode the same CDR3. CDR3 in amino acids: CASSPTGTPTFYGYTF. CDR3 DNA: TGTGCCAGCTCGCCCACCGGGACACCAACTTTCTACGGCTACACCTTC. V and J are TRBV18 and TRBJ1-2, with D possibly matching TRBD1 (6 bases). Trimming pared 6 bases from V and 8 bases from J, leaving 25 bases between. The germline V gene has CDR1 KGHSH and CDR2 LQKENI. This CDR3 contains 16 residues.

This chain joins TRBV19 and TRBJ1-5; D is undetermined. Trimming shortened V by 6 bases and J by 6 bases, and 15 bases separated the two germline ends. There are 14 residues in the CDR3. Germline CDR1 is LNHDA and CDR2 is SQIVND (reference sequence). CDR3 in amino acids: CASRPTVLGQPQHF. Written as DNA, the CDR3 is TGTGCCAGTAGGCCCACAGTCTTGGGTCAGCCCCAGCATTTT. Complete variable domain (other parts from reference TRBV19 and TRBJ1-5): DGGITQSPKYLFRKEGQNVTLSCEQNLNHDAMYWYRQDPGQGLRLIYYSQIVNDFQKGDIAEGYSVSREKKESFPLTVTSAQKNPTAFYLCASRPTVLGQPQHFGDGTRLSIL.